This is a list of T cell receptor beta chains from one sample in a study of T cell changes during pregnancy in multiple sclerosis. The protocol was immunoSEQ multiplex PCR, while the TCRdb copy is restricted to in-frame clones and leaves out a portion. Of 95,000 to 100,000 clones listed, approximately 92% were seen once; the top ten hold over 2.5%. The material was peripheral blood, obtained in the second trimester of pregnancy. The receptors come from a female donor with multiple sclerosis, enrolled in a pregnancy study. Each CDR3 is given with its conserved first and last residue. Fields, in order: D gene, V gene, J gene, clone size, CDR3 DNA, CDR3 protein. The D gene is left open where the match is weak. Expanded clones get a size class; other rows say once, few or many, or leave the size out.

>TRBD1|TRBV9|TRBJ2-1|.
TGTGCCAGCAGCTACGGGACAGGGGGGCTCGATGAGCAGTTCTTC
CASSYGTGGLDEQFF
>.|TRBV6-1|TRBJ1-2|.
TGTGCCAGCAGTGACCCAGGGGCTAACTATGGCTACACCTTC
CASSDPGANYGYTF
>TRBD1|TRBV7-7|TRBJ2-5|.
TGTGCTAGCAGCTTAGAGGGACAGGGGGCCAAGACCCAGTACTTC
CASSLEGQGAKTQYF
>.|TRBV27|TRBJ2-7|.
TGTGCCAGCAGTTATTCCGGGACCTTAGGGGGCGAGCAGTACTTC
CASSYSGTLGGEQYF
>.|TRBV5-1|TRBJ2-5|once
TGCGCCAGCGGGGGGGGGCCGCTCGAGACCCAGTACTTC
CASGGGPLETQYF
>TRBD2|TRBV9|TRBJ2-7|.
TGTGCCAGCAGCGTTGGACTAGCGGGAAACTACGAGCAGTACTTC
CASSVGLAGNYEQYF
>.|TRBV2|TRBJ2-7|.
TGTGCCAGCAGCGTCATGGGCCGTCCTAACGAGCAGTACTTC
CASSVMGRPNEQYF
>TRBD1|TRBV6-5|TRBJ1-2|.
TGTGCCAGCAGTTACGTGACAGGGGGAAGCTACACCTTC
CASSYVTGGSYTF
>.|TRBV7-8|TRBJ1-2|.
TGTGCCAGCAGCTCCCGAGGGGAGGTGAACTATGGCTACACCTTC
CASSSRGEVNYGYTF
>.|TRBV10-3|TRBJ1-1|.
TGTGCCATCAGTGACTCCAGGTTCCGCACTGAAGCTTTCTTT
CAISDSRFRTEAFF
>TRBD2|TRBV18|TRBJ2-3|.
TGTGCCAGCTCACCCCTGGGACTAGCGGGAGGGAGCACAGATACGCAGTATTTT
CASSPLGLAGGSTDTQYF
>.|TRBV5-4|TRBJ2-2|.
TGTGCCAGCAGCCGGGAGAGGGGCCGTACCACCGGGGAGCTGTTTTTT
CASSRERGRTTGELFF
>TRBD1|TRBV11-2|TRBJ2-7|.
TGTGCCAGCAGCTATGGGACAGGGACGGCCTACGAGCAGTACTTC
CASSYGTGTAYEQYF
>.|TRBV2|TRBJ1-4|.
TGTGCCAGCATAGAAGGAGGGGTACGTTTCGGTGAAAAACTGTTTTTT
CASIEGGVRFGEKLFF
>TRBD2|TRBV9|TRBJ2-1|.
TGTGCCAGCAGCTTTCGGACTAGCGGGAGATTCCCCTTTCGATCCTACAATGAGCAGTTCTTC
CASSFRTSGRFPFRSYNEQFF
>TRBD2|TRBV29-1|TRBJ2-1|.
TGCGCCTCGGGACTACACAACAATGAGCAGTTCTTC
CASGLHNNEQFF
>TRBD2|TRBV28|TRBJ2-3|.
TGTGCCAGCTTTAGCGGGAGGACAGATACGCAGTATTTT
CASFSGRTDTQYF
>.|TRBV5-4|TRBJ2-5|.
TGTGCCAGCAGCGTGATCGGCCAAGAGACCCAGTACTTC
CASSVIGQETQYF
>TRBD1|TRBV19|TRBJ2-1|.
TGTGCCAGTAGTATAGCACCAGGGGGTTGGAATGAGCAGTTCTTC
CASSIAPGGWNEQFF
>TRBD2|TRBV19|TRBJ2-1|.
TGTGCCAGTAGTGCCCAACTAGCGGCCAGCTCCTACAATGAGCAGTTCTTC
CASSAQLAASSYNEQFF
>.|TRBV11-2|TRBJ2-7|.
TGTGCCAGCAGCCCCTCCCGGGCCTCCGGGGGGCAGTACTTC
CASSPSRASGGQYF
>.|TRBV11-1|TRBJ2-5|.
TGTGCCAGCAGCCACCTGGCTAGGGGGACCCAGTACTTC
CASSHLARGTQYF
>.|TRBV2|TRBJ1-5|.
TGTGCCAGCAGTTCCCAGGGCAGGGGTGGTCAGCCCCAGCATTTT
CASSSQGRGGQPQHF
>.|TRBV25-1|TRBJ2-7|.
TGTGCCAGCAGTGAATCAGGGGTTAAGGCCTACGAGCAGTACTTC
CASSESGVKAYEQYF
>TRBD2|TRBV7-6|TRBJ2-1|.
TGTGCCAGCAGCGCGGGGGGAGCGTCTGAGCAGTTCTTC
CASSAGGASEQFF
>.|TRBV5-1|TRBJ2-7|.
TGCGCCAGCAGCCGAGACGGGGACTACGAGCAGTACTTC
CASSRDGDYEQYF
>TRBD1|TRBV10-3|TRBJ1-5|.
TGTGCCATCAGTAAGACAGGGGATAGCAATCAGCCCCAGCATTTT
CAISKTGDSNQPQHF
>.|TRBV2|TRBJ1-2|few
TGTGCCAGCAGTGAAGACACGAAGGGCTACACCTTC
CASSEDTKGYTF
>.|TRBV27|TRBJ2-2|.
TGTGCCAGCAGTTTAAGGGGCCCCCGGACGGCTGGGGAGCTGTTTTTT
CASSLRGPRTAGELFF
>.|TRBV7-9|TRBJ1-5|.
TGTGCCAGCAGCTTGGAGAAACAGCCCCAGCATTTT
CASSLEKQPQHF
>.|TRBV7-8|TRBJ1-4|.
TGTGCCAGCAGCTTAGTCCGGCAGGGTGGAAAACTGTTTTTT
CASSLVRQGGKLFF
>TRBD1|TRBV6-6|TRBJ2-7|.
TGTGCCAGCAGTTACGGGACAGCGACTTACGAGCAGTACTTC
CASSYGTATYEQYF
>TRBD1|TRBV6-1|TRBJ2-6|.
TGTGCCAGCAGTGAAAAGACAGGGACTGGGGCCAACGTCCTGACTTTC
CASSEKTGTGANVLTF
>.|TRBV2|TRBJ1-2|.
TGTGCCAGCAGCCGGGACATCTATGGCTACACCTTC
CASSRDIYGYTF